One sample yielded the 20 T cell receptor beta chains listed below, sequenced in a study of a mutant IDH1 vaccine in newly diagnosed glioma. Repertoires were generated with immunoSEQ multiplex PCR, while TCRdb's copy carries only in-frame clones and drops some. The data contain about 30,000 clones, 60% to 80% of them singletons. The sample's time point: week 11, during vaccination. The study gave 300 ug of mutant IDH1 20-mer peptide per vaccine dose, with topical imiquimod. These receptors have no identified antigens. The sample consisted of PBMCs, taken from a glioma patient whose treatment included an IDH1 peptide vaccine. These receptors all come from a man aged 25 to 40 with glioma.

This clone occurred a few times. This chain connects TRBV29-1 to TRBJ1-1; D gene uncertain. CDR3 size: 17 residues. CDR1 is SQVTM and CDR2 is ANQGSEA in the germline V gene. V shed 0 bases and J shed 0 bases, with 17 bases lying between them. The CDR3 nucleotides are TGCAGCGTTGAAGATGGCGACCAACACATGATGAACACTGAAGCTTTCTTT. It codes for CSVEDGDQHMMNTEAFF.

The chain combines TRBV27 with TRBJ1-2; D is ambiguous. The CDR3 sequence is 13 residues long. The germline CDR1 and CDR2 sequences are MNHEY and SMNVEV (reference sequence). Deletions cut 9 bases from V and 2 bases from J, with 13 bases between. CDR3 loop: CASRGGGNYGYTF. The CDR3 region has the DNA TGTGCCAGTAGAGGCGGAGGGAACTATGGCTACACCTTC.

The CDR3 coding sequence is TGTGCCAGCAGCCCAACCGGGACCGGATACAATCAGCCCCAGCATTTT. Protein product: CASSPTGTGYNQPQHF. The chain recombines TRBV28 with TRBJ1-5, with D perhaps matching TRBD1 (5 bases). From germline, CDR1 is MDHEN and CDR2 SYDVKM. The CDR3 is made up of 16 amino acids. V was cut by 6 bases and J by 3 bases, with 18 bases left in between.

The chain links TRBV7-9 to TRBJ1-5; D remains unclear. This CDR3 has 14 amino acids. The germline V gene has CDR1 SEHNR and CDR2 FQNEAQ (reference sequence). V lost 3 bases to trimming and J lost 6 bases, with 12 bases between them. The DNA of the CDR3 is TGTGCCAGCAGCTTTGCGGGGTTAAGTCAGCCCCAGCATTTT. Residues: CASSFAGLSQPQHF.

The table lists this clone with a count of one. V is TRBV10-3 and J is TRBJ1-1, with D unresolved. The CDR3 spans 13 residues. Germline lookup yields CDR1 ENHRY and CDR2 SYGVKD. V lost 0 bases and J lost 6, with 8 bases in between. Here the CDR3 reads CAISESVRAEAFF. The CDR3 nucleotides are TGTGCCATCAGTGAGTCTGTACGGGCTGAAGCTTTCTTT.

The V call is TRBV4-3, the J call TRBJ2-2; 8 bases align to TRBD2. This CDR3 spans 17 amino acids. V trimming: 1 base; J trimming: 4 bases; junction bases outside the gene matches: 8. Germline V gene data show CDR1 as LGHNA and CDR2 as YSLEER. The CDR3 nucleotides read TGCGCCAGCAGCCAAGTGGCCCCGGGACTAGGCACCGGGGAGCTGTTTTTT. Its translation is CASSQVAPGLGTGELFF.

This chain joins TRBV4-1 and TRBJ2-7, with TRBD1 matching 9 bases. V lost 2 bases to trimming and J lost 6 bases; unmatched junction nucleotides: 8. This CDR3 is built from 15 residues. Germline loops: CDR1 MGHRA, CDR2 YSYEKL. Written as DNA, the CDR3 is TGCGCCAGCAGCCAACCAACAGGGGGCGAGGCCGAGCAGTACTTC. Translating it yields CASSQPTGGEAEQYF.

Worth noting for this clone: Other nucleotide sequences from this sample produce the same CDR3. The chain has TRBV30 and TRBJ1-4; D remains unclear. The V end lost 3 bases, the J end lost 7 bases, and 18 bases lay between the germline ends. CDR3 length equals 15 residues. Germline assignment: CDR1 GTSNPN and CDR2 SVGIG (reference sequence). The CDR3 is CAWSERILVGEKLFF. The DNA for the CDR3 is TGTGCCTGGAGCGAAAGGATCCTTGTGGGTGAAAAACTGTTTTTT.

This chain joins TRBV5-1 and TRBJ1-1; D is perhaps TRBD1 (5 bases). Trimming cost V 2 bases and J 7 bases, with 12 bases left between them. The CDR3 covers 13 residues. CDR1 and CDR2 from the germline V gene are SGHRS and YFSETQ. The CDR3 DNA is TGCGCCAGCAGCTTTGGAGGGGATGGTGAAGCTTTCTTT. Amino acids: CASSFGGDGEAFF.

The CDR3 protein is CAISESKGSDTQYF. In DNA, the CDR3 is TGTGCCATCAGTGAGTCGAAAGGGTCAGATACGCAGTATTTT. The chain carries TRBV10-3 and TRBJ2-3; no firm D call. CDR1 is ENHRY, CDR2 SYGVKD, per germline. V lost 0 bases and J 4 bases, leaving 8 bases between the germline ends. The CDR3 is 14 residues long.

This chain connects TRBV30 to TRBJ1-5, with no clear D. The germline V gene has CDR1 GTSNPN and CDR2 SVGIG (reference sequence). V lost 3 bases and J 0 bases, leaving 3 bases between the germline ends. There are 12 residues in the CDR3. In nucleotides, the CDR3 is TGTGCCTGGAGCGGTAGCAATCAGCCCCAGCATTTT. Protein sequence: CAWSGSNQPQHF.

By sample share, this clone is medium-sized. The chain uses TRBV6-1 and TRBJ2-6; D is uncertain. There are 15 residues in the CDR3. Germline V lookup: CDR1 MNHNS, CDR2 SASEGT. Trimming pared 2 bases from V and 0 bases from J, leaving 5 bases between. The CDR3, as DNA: TGTGCCAGCAGTGAAAACAGCTCTGGGGCCAACGTCCTGACTTTC. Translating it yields CASSENSSGANVLTF.

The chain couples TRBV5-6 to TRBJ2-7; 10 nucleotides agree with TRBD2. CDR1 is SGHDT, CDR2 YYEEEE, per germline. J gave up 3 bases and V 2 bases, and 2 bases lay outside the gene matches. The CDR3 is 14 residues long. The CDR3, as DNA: TGTGCCAGCAGCTTTGGACTAGCGGACTACGAGCAGTACTTC. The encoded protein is CASSFGLADYEQYF.

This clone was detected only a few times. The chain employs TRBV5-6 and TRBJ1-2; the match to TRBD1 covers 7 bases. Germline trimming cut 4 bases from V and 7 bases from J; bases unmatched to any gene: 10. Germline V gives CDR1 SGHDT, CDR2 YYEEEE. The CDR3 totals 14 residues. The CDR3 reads CASSLQGVTGGYTF. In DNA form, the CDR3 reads TGTGCCAGCAGCCTCCAGGGGGTGACGGGTGGCTACACCTTC. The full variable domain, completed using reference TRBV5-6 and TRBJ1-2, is DAGVTQSPTHLIKTRGQQVTLRCSPKSGHDTVSWYQQALGQGPQFIFQYYEEEERQRGNFPDRFSGHQFPNYSSELNVNALLLGDSALYLCASSLQGVTGGYTFGSGTRLTVV.

CDR3 region: CASSFDRARNTEAFF. The CDR3 DNA reads TGTGCCAGCAGTTTCGACAGGGCCCGGAACACTGAAGCTTTCTTT. The rearrangement links TRBV28 to TRBJ1-1; TRBD1 matches at 7 bases. Germline V gene sequence: CDR1 MDHEN, CDR2 SYDVKM. CDR3 length equals 15 residues. The J segment lost 1 base and the V segment lost 3 bases, leaving 5 bases of the junction unmatched.

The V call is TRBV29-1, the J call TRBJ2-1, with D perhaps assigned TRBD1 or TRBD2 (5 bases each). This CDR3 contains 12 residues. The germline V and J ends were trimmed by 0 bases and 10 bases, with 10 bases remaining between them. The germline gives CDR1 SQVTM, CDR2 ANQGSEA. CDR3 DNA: TGCAGCGTTGAAGATGTGGGGGTGGAGCAGTTCTTC. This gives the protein CSVEDVGVEQFF.

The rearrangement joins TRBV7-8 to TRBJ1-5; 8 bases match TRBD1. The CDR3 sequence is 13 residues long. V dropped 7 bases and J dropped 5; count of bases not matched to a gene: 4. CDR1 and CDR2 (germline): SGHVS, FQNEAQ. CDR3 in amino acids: CASNPGGDQPQHF. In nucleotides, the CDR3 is TGTGCCAGCAACCCAGGGGGCGATCAGCCCCAGCATTTT.

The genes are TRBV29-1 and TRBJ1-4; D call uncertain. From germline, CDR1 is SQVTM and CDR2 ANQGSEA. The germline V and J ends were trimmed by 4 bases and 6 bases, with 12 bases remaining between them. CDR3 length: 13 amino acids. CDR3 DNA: TGCAGCGTTGTCATCAATCAAGATGAAAAACTGTTTTTT. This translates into CSVVINQDEKLFF.

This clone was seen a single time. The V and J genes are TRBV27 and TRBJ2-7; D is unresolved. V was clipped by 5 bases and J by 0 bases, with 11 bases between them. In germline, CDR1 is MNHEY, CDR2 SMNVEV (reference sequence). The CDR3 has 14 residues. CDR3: CASSHGPNSYEQYF. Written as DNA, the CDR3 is TGTGCCAGCAGTCACGGACCAAACTCCTACGAGCAGTACTTC.

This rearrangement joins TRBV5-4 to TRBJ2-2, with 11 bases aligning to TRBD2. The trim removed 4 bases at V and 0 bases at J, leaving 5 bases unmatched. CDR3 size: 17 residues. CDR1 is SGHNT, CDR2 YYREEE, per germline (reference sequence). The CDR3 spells CASSPGLADSNTGELFF. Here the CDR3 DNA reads TGTGCCAGCAGCCCGGGACTAGCGGACTCGAACACCGGGGAGCTGTTTTTT.